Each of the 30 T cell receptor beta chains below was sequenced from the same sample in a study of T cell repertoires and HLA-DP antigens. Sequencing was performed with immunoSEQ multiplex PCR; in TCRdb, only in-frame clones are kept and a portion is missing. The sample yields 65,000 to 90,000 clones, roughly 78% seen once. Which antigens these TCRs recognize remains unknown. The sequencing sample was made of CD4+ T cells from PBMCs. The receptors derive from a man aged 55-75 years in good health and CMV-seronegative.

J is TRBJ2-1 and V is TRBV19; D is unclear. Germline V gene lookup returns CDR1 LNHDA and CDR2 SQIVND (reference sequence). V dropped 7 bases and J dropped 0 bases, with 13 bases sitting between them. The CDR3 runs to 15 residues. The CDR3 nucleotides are TGTGCCAGTAAGAACGGACGGAGCTCCTACAATGAGCAGTTCTTC. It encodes CASKNGRSSYNEQFF. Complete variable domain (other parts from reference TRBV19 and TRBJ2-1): DGGITQSPKYLFRKEGQNVTLSCEQNLNHDAMYWYRQDPGQGLRLIYYSQIVNDFQKGDIAEGYSVSREKKESFPLTVTSAQKNPTAFYLCASKNGRSSYNEQFFGPGTRLTVL.

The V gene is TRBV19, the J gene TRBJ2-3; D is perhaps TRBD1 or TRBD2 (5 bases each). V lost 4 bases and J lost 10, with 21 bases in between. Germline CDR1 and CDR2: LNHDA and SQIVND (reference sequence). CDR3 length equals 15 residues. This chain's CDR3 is CASSNHGTQSDPQYF. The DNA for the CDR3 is TGTGCCAGTAGTAATCATGGGACCCAATCGGACCCGCAGTATTTT.

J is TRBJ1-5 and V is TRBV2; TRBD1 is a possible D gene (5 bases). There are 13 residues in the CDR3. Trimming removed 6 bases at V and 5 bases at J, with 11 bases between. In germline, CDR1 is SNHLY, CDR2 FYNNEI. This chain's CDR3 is CASRFSGDQPQHF. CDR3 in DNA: TGTGCCAGCAGGTTCTCGGGGGATCAGCCCCAGCATTTT.

CDR3: CASSLGGQGRGNTIYF. In DNA, the CDR3 is TGCGCCAGCAGCTTGGGGGGACAGGGGCGAGGAAACACCATATATTTT. This chain links TRBV5-1 with TRBJ1-3; 10 nucleotides agree with TRBD1. Germline values: CDR1 SGHRS, CDR2 YFSETQ. The CDR3 sequence is 16 residues long. Losses at the gene ends were 0 bases for V and 4 bases for J; bases not matched to a gene: 4.

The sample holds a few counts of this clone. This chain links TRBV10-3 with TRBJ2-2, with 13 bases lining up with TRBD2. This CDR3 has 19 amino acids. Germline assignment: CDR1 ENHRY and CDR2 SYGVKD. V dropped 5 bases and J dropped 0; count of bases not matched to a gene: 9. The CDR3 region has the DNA TGTGCCATCAGTAGGACTAGCGGGGGAGAAATCGCGAACACCGGGGAGCTGTTTTTT. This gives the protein CAISRTSGGEIANTGELFF.

CDR3 DNA: TGTGCCAGCAGCTCCGCAGGGTATAATTCACCCCTCCACTTT. Residues: CASSSAGYNSPLHF. The chain employs TRBV7-3 and TRBJ1-6; D possibly corresponds to TRBD1 (5 bases). The germline V gene has CDR1 SGHTA and CDR2 FQGTGA. The length of the CDR3 is 14 residues. Trimming took 4 bases from V and 4 from J, leaving 8 bases between them.

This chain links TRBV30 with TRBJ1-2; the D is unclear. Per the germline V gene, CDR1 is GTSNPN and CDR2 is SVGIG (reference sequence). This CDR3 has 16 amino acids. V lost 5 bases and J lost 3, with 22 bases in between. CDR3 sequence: CAWGREANRAYYGYTF. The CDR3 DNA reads TGTGCCTGGGGGCGCGAGGCTAACCGAGCCTACTATGGCTACACCTTC.

CDR3 bases: TGCGCCAGCAGCCAAGGGCCAGGGGGACAGAACACTGAAGCTTTCTTT. Translation gives CASSQGPGGQNTEAFF. The rearrangement links TRBV4-3 to TRBJ1-1; 7 nucleotides align to TRBD1. Trimming at V came to 1 base and at J to 1 base, leaving 6 bases not matched to a gene. The V gene's germline CDR1 is LGHNA and CDR2 YSLEER. There are 16 residues in the CDR3.

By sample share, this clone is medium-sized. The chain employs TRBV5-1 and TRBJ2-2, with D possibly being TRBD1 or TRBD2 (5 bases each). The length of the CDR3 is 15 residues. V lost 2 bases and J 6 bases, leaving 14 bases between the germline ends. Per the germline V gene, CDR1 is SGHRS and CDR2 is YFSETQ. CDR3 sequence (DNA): TGCGCCAGCAGCTTCGGGATCATGGGGGCCGGGGAGCTGTTTTTT. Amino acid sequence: CASSFGIMGAGELFF.

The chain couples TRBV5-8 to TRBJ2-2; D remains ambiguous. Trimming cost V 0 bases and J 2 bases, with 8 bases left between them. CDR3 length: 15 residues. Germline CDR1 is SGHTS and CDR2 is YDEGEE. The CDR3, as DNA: TGTGCCAGCAGCTTGGGTGATTTTAACACCGGGGAGCTGTTTTTT. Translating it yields CASSLGDFNTGELFF.

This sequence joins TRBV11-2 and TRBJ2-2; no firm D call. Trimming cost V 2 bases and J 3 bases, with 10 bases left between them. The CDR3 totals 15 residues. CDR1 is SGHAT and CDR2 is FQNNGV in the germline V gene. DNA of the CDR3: TGTGCCAGCAGCTTATCCGCTGGGGACACCGGGGAGCTGTTTTTT. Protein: CASSLSAGDTGELFF.

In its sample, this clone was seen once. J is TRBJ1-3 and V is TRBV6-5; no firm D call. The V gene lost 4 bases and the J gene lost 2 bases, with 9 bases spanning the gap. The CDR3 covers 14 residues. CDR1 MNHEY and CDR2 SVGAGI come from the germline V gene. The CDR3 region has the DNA TGTGCCAGCAGTTCCCTTGGGGCTGGAAACACCATATATTTT. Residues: CASSSLGAGNTIYF.

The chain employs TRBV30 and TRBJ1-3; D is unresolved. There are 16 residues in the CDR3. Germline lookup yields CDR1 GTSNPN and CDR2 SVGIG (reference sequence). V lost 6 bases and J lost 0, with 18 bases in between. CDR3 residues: CACPHRIDNSGNTIYF. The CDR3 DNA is TGTGCCTGTCCCCACCGGATAGATAACTCTGGAAACACCATATATTTT.

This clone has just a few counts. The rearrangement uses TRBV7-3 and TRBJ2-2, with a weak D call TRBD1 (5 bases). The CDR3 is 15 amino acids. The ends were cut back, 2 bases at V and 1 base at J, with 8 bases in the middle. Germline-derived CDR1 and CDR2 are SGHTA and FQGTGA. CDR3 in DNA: TGTGCCAGCAGCTTAGGCAGGGTGAACACCGGGGAGCTGTTTTTT. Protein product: CASSLGRVNTGELFF.

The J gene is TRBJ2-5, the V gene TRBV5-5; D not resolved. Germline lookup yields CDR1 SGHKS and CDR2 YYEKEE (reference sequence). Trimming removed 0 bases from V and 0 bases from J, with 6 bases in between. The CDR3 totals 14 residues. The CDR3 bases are TGTGCCAGCAGCTTGGCTACGTACCAAGAGACCCAGTACTTC. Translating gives CASSLATYQETQYF.

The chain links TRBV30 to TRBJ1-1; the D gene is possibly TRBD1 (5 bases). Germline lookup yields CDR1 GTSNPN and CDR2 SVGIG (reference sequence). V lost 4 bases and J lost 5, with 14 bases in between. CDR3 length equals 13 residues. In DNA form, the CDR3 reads TGTGCCTGGACCCGTGGGGGGAAGACTGAAGCTTTCTTT. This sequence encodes CAWTRGGKTEAFF.

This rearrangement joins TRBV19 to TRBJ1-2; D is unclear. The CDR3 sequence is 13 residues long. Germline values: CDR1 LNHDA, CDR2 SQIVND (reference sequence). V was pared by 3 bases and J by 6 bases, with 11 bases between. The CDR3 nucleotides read TGTGCCAGTAGTATCGGCCGGCAGGATGGCTACACCTTC. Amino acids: CASSIGRQDGYTF.

CDR3 DNA sequence: TGTGCCACCAGCCGGCTTCAGGGGCGGGGTGTCTCCTACGAGCAGTACTTC. The encoded protein is CATSRLQGRGVSYEQYF. The rearrangement uses TRBV15 and TRBJ2-7; either TRBD1 or TRBD2 may supply D (6 bases each). The V gene's germline CDR1 is LNHNV and CDR2 YYDKDF (reference sequence). Trimming left V 5 bases short and J 0 bases short, with 20 bases between. The CDR3 spans 17 residues.

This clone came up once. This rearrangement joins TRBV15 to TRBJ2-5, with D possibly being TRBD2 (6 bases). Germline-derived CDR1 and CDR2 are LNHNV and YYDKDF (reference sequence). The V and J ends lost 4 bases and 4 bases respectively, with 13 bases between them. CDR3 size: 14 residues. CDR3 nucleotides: TGTGCCACCAGCACCCGGGGAGGAGGAGAGACCCAGTACTTC. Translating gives CATSTRGGGETQYF.

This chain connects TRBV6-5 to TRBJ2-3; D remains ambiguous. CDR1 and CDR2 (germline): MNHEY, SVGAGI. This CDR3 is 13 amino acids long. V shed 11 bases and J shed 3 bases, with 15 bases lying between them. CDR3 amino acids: CAGTRSSTDTQYF. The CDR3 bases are TGTGCCGGTACCAGGAGCTCGACAGATACGCAGTATTTT.

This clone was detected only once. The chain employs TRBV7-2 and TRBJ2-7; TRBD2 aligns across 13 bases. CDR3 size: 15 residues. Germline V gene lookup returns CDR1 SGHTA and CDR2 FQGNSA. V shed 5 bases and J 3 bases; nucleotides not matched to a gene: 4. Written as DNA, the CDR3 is TGTGCCAGCAGCCGACTAGCGGGGGGCCGCTACGAGCAGTACTTC. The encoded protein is CASSRLAGGRYEQYF.

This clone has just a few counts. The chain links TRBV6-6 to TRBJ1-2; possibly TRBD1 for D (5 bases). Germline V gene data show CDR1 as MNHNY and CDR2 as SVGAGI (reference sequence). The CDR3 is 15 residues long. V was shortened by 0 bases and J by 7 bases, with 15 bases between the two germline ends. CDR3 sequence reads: CASSYSVNGGGGYTF. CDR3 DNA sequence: TGTGCCAGCAGTTACTCGGTTAACGGGGGGGGTGGCTACACCTTC.

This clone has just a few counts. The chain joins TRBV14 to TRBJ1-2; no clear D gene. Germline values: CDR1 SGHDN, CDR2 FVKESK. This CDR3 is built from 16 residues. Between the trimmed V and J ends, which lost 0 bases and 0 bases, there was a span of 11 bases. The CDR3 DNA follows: TGTGCCAGCAGCCAAGACCAGTCCGGGACTAACTATGGCTACACCTTC. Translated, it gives CASSQDQSGTNYGYTF.

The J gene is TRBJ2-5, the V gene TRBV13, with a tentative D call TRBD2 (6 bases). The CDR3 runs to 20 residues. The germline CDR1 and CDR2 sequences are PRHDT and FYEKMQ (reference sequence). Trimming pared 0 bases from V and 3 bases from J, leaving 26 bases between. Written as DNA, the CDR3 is TGTGCCAGCAGCTTAGGGGGGCTTGTTGGGAGGAAGACTAAAGAAGAGACCCAGTACTTC. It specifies CASSLGGLVGRKTKEETQYF.

The CDR3 DNA reads as TGTGCCAGCAGCCGGGACAGAAATGAGCAGTTCTTC. Translating gives CASSRDRNEQFF. This chain joins TRBV5-4 and TRBJ2-1; 7 bases are shared with TRBD1. The length of the CDR3 is 12 residues. Germline-derived CDR1 and CDR2 are SGHNT and YYREEE (reference sequence). The J segment lost 7 bases and the V segment lost 4 bases, leaving 2 bases of the junction unmatched. The entire variable domain, with the rest obtained from reference TRBV5-4 and TRBJ2-1, is as follows: ETGVTQSPTHLIKTRGQQVTLRCSSQSGHNTVSWYQQALGQGPQFIFQYYREEENGRGNFPPRFSGLQFPNYSSELNVNALELDDSALYLCASSRDRNEQFFGPGTRLTVL.

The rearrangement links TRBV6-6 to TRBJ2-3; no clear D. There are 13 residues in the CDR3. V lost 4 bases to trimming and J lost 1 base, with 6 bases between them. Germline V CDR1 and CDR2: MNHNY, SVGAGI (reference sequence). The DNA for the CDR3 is TGTGCCAGCAGTTCCCCTGGCACAGATACGCAGTATTTT. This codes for CASSSPGTDTQYF.

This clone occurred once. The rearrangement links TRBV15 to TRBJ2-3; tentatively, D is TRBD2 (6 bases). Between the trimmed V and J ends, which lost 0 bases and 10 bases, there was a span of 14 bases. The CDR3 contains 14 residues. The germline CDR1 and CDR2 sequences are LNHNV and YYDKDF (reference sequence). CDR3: CATSRDPEQRAQYF. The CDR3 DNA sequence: TGTGCCACCAGCAGAGATCCAGAGCAGCGGGCGCAGTATTTT.

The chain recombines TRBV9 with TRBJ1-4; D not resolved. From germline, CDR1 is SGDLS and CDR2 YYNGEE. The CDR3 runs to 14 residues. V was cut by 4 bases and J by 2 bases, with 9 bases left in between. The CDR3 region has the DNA TGTGCCAGCAGCCGGAGGGTGACTAATGAAAAACTGTTTTTT. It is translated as CASSRRVTNEKLFF.

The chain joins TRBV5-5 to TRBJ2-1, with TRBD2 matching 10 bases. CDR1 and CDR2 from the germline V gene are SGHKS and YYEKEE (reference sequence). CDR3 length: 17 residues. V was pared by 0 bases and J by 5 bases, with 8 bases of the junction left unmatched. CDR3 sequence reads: CASSLGKVAGGNNEQFF. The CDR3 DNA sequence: TGTGCCAGCAGCTTGGGGAAGGTAGCGGGAGGCAACAATGAGCAGTTCTTC.

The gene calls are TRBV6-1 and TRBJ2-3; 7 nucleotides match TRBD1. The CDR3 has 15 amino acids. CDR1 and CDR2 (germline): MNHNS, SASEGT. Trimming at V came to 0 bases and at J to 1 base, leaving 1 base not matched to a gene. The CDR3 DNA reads TGTGCCAGCAGTGAAGCGGACAGGCGCACAGATACGCAGTATTTT. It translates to CASSEADRRTDTQYF.